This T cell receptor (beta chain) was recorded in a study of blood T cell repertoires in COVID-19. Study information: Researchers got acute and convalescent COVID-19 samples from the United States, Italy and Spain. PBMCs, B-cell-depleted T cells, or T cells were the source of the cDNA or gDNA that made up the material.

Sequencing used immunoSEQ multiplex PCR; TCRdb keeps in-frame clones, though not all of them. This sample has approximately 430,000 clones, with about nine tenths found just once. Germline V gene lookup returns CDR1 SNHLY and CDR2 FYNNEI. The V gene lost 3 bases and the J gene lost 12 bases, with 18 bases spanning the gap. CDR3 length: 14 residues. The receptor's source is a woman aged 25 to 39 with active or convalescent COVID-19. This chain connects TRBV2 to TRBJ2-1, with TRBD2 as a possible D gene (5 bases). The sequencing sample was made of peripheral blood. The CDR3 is CASSELRGGSGQFF. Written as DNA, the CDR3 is TGTGCCAGCAGTGAGTTAAGAGGCGGCAGCGGGCAGTTCTTC.